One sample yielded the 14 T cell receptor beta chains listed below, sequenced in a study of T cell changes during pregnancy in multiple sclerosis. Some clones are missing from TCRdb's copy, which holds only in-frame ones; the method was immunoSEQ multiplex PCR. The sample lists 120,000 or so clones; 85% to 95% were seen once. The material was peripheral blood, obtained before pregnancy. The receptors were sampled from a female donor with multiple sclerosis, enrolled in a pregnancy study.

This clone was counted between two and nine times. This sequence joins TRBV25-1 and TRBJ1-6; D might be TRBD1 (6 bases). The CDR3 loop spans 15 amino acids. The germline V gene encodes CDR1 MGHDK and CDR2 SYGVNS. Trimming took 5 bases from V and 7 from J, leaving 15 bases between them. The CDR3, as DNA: TGTGCCAGCAGTCGGGAGGGGGAGGGGAATTCACCCCTCCACTTT. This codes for CASSREGEGNSPLHF.

The CDR3, as DNA: TGTGCCAGTAGTATAGCCCTTACCCCCTCATTCCTCAGGGGCCAAGGGGGCTACACCTTC. The encoded protein is CASSIALTPSFLRGQGGYTF. The chain couples TRBV19 to TRBJ1-2; possible D gene TRBD1, 6 bases. The V gene lost 1 base and the J gene lost 8 bases, with 32 bases spanning the gap. Germline-derived CDR1 and CDR2 are LNHDA and SQIVND (reference sequence). The CDR3 length is 20 residues.

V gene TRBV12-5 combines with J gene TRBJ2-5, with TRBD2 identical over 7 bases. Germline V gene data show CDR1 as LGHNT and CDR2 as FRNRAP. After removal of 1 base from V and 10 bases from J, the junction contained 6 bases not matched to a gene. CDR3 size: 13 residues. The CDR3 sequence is CASGLDSGAIQYF. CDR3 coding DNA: TGTGCTAGTGGTTTGGACAGCGGGGCGATCCAGTACTTC.

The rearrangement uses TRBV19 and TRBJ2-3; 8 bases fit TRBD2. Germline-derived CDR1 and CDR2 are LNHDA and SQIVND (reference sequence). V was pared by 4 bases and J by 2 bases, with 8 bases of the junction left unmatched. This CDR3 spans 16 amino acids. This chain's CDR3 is CASSTGLVSYTDTQYF. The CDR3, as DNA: TGTGCCAGTAGTACGGGACTAGTTTCTTACACAGATACGCAGTATTTT.

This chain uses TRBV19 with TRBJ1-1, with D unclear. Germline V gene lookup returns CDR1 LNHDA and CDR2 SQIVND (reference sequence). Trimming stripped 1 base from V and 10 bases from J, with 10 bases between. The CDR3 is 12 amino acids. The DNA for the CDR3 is TGTGCCAGTAGTATAGGGCCGGGTGGAGCTTTCTTT. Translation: CASSIGPGGAFF.

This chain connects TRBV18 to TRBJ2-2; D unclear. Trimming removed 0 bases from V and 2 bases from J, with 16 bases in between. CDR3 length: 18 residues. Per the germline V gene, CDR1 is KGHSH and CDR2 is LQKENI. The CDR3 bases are TGTGCCAGCTCACCACCGCCTTCCGGTTCTCTAAACACCGGGGAGCTGTTTTTT. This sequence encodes CASSPPPSGSLNTGELFF.

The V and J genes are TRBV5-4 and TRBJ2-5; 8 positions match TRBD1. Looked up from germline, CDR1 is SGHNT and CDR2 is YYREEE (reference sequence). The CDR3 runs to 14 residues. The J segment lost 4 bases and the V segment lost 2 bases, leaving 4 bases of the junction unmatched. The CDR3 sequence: CASSLGTGRETQYF. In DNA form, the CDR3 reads TGTGCCAGCAGCTTAGGGACAGGCCGAGAGACCCAGTACTTC. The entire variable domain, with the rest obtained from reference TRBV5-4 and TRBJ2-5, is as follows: ETGVTQSPTHLIKTRGQQVTLRCSSQSGHNTVSWYQQALGQGPQFIFQYYREEENGRGNFPPRFSGLQFPNYSSELNVNALELDDSALYLCASSLGTGRETQYFGPGTRLLVL.

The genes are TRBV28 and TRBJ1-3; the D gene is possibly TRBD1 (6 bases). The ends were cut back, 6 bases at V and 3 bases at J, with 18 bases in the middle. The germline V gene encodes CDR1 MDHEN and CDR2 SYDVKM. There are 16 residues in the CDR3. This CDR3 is CASSFRGGRRGNTIYF. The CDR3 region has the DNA TGTGCCAGCAGCTTCCGGGGGGGGCGGCGTGGAAACACCATATATTTT.

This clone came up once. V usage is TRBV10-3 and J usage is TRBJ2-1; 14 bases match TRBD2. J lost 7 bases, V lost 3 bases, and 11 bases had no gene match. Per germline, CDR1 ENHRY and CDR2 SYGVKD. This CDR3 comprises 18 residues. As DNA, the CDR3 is TGTGCCATCAGTGAAGTCGCAGGACTAGCGGGGGGTTGGAATGAGCAGTTCTTC. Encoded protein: CAISEVAGLAGGWNEQFF.

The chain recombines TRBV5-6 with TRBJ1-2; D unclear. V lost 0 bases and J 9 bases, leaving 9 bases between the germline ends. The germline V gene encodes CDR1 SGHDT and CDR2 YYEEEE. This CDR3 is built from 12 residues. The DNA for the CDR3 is TGTGCCAGCAGCTTGGGCCTCGGGAGCTACACCTTC. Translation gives CASSLGLGSYTF.

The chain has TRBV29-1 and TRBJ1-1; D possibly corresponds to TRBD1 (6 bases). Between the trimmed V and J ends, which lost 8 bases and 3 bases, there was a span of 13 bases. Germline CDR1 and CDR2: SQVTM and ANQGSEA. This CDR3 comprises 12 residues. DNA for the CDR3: TGCAGCTTCCGACAGGTTGACACTGAAGCTTTCTTT. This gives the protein CSFRQVDTEAFF.

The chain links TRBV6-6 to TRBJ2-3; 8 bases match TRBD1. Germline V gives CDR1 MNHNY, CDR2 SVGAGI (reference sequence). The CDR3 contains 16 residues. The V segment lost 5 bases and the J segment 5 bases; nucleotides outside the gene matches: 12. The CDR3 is CASSVQGAPREDTQYF. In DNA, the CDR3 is TGTGCCAGCAGTGTCCAGGGGGCGCCTAGGGAAGATACGCAGTATTTT.

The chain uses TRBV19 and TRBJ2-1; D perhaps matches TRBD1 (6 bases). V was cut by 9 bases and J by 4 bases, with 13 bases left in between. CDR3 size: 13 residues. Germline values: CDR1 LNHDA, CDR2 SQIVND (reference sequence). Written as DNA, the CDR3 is TGTGCCAGCCAGGGGACACTATACAATGAGCAGTTCTTC. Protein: CASQGTLYNEQFF. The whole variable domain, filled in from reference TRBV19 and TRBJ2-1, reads DGGITQSPKYLFRKEGQNVTLSCEQNLNHDAMYWYRQDPGQGLRLIYYSQIVNDFQKGDIAEGYSVSREKKESFPLTVTSAQKNPTAFYLCASQGTLYNEQFFGPGTRLTVL.

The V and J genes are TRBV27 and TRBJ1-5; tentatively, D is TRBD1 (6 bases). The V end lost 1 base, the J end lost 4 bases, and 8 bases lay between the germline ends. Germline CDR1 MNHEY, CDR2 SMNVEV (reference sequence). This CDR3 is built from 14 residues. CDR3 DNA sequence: TGTGCCAGCAGTTTATTTAGGGGGAATCAGCCCCAGCATTTT. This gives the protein CASSLFRGNQPQHF.